The 25 T cell receptor beta chains below all came from one sample that was sequenced in a study of OX40 agonist ivuxolimab in advanced cancers. Sequencing was performed with immunoSEQ multiplex PCR; in TCRdb, only in-frame clones are kept and a portion is missing. The sample holds roughly 52,000 clones, roughly 81% seen once. The sample consisted of CD4+ or CD8+ T cells sorted from blood, taken in a trial of the OX40 agonist ivuxolimab. These receptors were collected from an adult with an advanced solid tumor such as melanoma, head and neck, liver or kidney cancer.

The V and J genes are TRBV7-9 and TRBJ2-7, with a tentative D call TRBD2 (6 bases). CDR3 size: 15 residues. V lost 4 bases and J lost 4, with 17 bases in between. CDR1 SEHNR and CDR2 FQNEAQ come from the germline V gene (reference sequence). The CDR3 region is CASSSAGLASYEQYF. CDR3 coding DNA: TGTGCCAGCAGCTCTGCTGGCCTAGCGTCTTACGAGCAGTACTTC.

V is TRBV7-7 and J is TRBJ2-7; D tentatively reads TRBD1 or TRBD2 (6 bases each). The V gene's germline CDR1 is SSHAT and CDR2 FNYEAQ (reference sequence). V was cut by 5 bases and J by 3 bases, with 29 bases left in between. The CDR3 is 19 amino acids. The CDR3 region has the DNA TGTGCCAGCAGCCCGGGCGGAGGGGGACTTGGACCAGACAGCTACGAGCAGTACTTC. It specifies CASSPGGGGLGPDSYEQYF.

The chain combines TRBV7-7 with TRBJ2-1, with 10 bases that match TRBD2. Losses at the gene ends were 5 bases for V and 5 bases for J; bases not matched to a gene: 3. The CDR3 has 14 residues. Germline CDR1 and CDR2: SSHAT and FNYEAQ (reference sequence). Here the CDR3 reads CASSPSGRDNEQFF. Written as DNA, the CDR3 is TGTGCCAGCAGCCCCAGCGGGAGGGACAATGAGCAGTTCTTC.

The gene calls are TRBV9 and TRBJ1-1; D may be TRBD1 (5 bases). Trimming took off 0 bases at V and 3 bases at J, with 12 bases between the two ends. The length of the CDR3 is 15 residues. Germline V gives CDR1 SGDLS, CDR2 YYNGEE. The chain's CDR3 is CASSVDPGTDTEAFF. The CDR3 DNA is TGTGCCAGCAGCGTAGATCCAGGGACGGACACTGAAGCTTTCTTT. Full variable domain (rest looked up from reference TRBV9 and TRBJ1-1): DSGVTQTPKHLITATGQRVTLRCSPRSGDLSVYWYQQSLDQGLQFLIQYYNGEERAKGNILERFSAQQFPDLHSELNLSSLELGDSALYFCASSVDPGTDTEAFFGQGTRLTVV.

In this sample, this clone turned up a few times. The J gene is TRBJ2-3, the V gene TRBV7-3; TRBD2 is a possible D gene (5 bases). CDR3 size: 16 residues. V lost 0 bases, J lost 1 base, and 11 bases lay in between. CDR1 SGHTA and CDR2 FQGTGA come from the germline V gene. The CDR3 DNA is TGTGCCAGCAGCTTAACAGCTAATAGCGGCACAGATACGCAGTATTTT. Its protein is CASSLTANSGTDTQYF.

The chain uses TRBV5-1 and TRBJ2-3; tentative D call: TRBD2 (6 bases). Germline V gene data show CDR1 as SGHRS and CDR2 as YFSETQ. The CDR3 has 15 amino acids. V lost 0 bases and J 3 bases, leaving 11 bases between the germline ends. The CDR3 DNA is TGCGCCAGCAGCTTGGGGAGGGCCCGTACAGATACGCAGTATTTT. As protein: CASSLGRARTDTQYF.

The DNA for the CDR3 is TGTGCCAGTAGTAGGGACATGAGCTACGAGCAGTACTTC. Its translation is CASSRDMSYEQYF. The chain uses TRBV19 and TRBJ2-7; possible D gene TRBD1, 6 bases. The germline V gene has CDR1 LNHDA and CDR2 SQIVND (reference sequence). The CDR3 is 13 residues long. With 4 bases removed from V and 3 bases from J, the gap between germline ends came to 10 bases.

This clone was seen only a few times. This specimen includes other DNA sequences encoding the same CDR3. The J gene is TRBJ2-1, the V gene TRBV7-3; 8 bases line up with TRBD2. Trimming at V came to 3 bases and at J to 7 bases, leaving 5 bases not matched to a gene. Looked up from germline, CDR1 is SGHTA and CDR2 is FQGTGA. This CDR3 is 14 amino acids long. CDR3 sequence (DNA): TGTGCCAGCAGCTTGGCGGGAGGTGCAAATGAGCAGTTCTTC. This translates into CASSLAGGANEQFF.

The gene calls are TRBV19 and TRBJ1-3, with 9 bases that match TRBD1. The CDR3 runs to 15 residues. V dropped 7 bases and J dropped 5; count of bases not matched to a gene: 9. CDR1 and CDR2 (germline): LNHDA, SQIVND (reference sequence). This CDR3 is CASTRTGGERNTIYF. Written as DNA, the CDR3 is TGTGCCAGTACTAGAACAGGGGGCGAAAGAAACACCATATATTTT.

The V and J genes are TRBV7-9 and TRBJ1-2; no firm D call. The CDR3 contains 14 residues. V lost 8 bases to trimming and J lost 4 bases, with 17 bases between them. Germline values: CDR1 SEHNR, CDR2 FQNEAQ (reference sequence). Written as DNA, the CDR3 is TGTGCCAGCCTCCCAGATTCCACCGTCTATGGCTACACCTTC. It is translated as CASLPDSTVYGYTF. Looking up the rest from reference TRBV7-9 and TRBJ1-2 gives the full variable domain: DTGVSQNPRHKITKRGQNVTFRCDPISEHNRLYWYRQTLGQGPEFLTYFQNEAQLEKSRLLSDRFSAERPKGSFSTLEIQRTEQGDSAMYLCASLPDSTVYGYTFGSGTRLTVV.

The chain combines TRBV19 with TRBJ2-1; 10 bases are a match to TRBD2. Germline values: CDR1 LNHDA, CDR2 SQIVND (reference sequence). The ends lost 6 bases at V and 6 bases at J; junction bases unmatched: 8. The CDR3 consists of 15 residues. This CDR3 reads CASRSIAGGPNEQFF. In DNA, the CDR3 is TGTGCCAGTAGGTCTATAGCGGGAGGTCCCAATGAGCAGTTCTTC.

The chain's CDR3 is CASSLDVGETQYF. The CDR3 DNA reads as TGTGCCAGCAGCTTAGATGTGGGAGAGACCCAGTACTTC. J is TRBJ2-5 and V is TRBV7-7; D is unresolved. Trimming left V 1 base short and J 4 bases short, with 7 bases between. Germline CDR1 reads SSHAT; CDR2 reads FNYEAQ (reference sequence). The CDR3 runs to 13 residues.

This chain uses TRBV19 with TRBJ1-5; D is ambiguous. V was trimmed by 5 bases and J by 3 bases, leaving 11 bases between them. The CDR3 totals 14 residues. Germline CDR1 reads LNHDA; CDR2 reads SQIVND (reference sequence). CDR3: CASSVPGNNQPQHF. The CDR3 bases are TGTGCCAGTAGTGTCCCGGGCAACAATCAGCCCCAGCATTTT.

The chain carries TRBV10-2 and TRBJ2-1; 10 nucleotides agree with TRBD2. Trimming cost V 2 bases and J 2 bases; bases outside gene matches: 12. The germline V gene has CDR1 WSHSY and CDR2 SAAADI. The CDR3 length is 19 residues. CDR3 in amino acids: CASSERTRRGLATYNEQFF. CDR3 coding DNA: TGCGCCAGCAGTGAGAGGACACGCCGGGGACTAGCGACCTACAATGAGCAGTTCTTC.

The chain couples TRBV9 to TRBJ1-1; D is unclear. V was cut by 4 bases and J by 1 base, with 8 bases left in between. This CDR3 contains 13 residues. Germline-derived CDR1 and CDR2 are SGDLS and YYNGEE. CDR3 in DNA: TGTGCCAGCAGCTTTAGGTCGAACACTGAAGCTTTCTTT. Protein: CASSFRSNTEAFF. The variable domain in full, with the rest retrieved from reference TRBV9 and TRBJ1-1, is DSGVTQTPKHLITATGQRVTLRCSPRSGDLSVYWYQQSLDQGLQFLIQYYNGEERAKGNILERFSAQQFPDLHSELNLSSLELGDSALYFCASSFRSNTEAFFGQGTRLTVV.

The CDR3 region is CASSIPRGRINEQFF. The CDR3 coding sequence is TGTGCCAGTAGTATCCCCAGGGGGCGCATCAATGAGCAGTTCTTC. The V gene is TRBV19, the J gene TRBJ2-1; TRBD1 aligns across 8 bases. There are 15 residues in the CDR3. Germline-derived CDR1 and CDR2 are LNHDA and SQIVND (reference sequence). V shed 3 bases, J shed 6 bases, and the junction held 7 bases outside the gene matches.

The rearrangement uses TRBV7-9 and TRBJ2-3; D is ambiguous. The germline gives CDR1 SEHNR, CDR2 FQNEAQ (reference sequence). The CDR3 totals 14 residues. V lost 5 bases and J 6 bases, leaving 15 bases between the germline ends. CDR3 nucleotides: TGTGCCAGCAGCACTCCAAGGGTTGGGGATACGCAGTATTTT. This gives the protein CASSTPRVGDTQYF.

The chain employs TRBV19 and TRBJ1-5; a possible D gene is TRBD1 (5 bases). Trimming stripped 5 bases from V and 2 bases from J, with 13 bases between. The CDR3 totals 15 residues. Germline V CDR1 and CDR2: LNHDA, SQIVND (reference sequence). The CDR3 spells CASSASRAGNQPQHF. DNA for the CDR3: TGTGCCAGTAGTGCCAGCAGGGCCGGCAATCAGCCCCAGCATTTT.

The V gene is TRBV30, the J gene TRBJ1-5, with D tentatively TRBD1 (5 bases). The CDR3 consists of 13 residues. The germline V and J ends were trimmed by 0 bases and 4 bases, with 7 bases remaining between them. Per germline, CDR1 GTSNPN and CDR2 SVGIG (reference sequence). The CDR3 DNA reads TGTGCCTGGAGTGTGGGGGGGAATCAGCCCCAGCATTTT. Amino acids: CAWSVGGNQPQHF.

The chain links TRBV7-2 to TRBJ1-2, with 8 nucleotides matching TRBD1. CDR1 and CDR2 from the germline V gene are SGHTA and FQGNSA. Trimming took 4 bases from V and 5 from J; bases not matched to a gene: 9. The CDR3 is 15 residues long. CDR3 protein: CASSSRTGIEYGYTF. CDR3 bases: TGTGCCAGCAGCTCTAGGACAGGGATTGAATATGGCTACACCTTC.

V and J are TRBV19 and TRBJ2-5, with 8 nucleotides matching TRBD1. Germline V gene data show CDR1 as LNHDA and CDR2 as SQIVND (reference sequence). CDR3 size: 15 residues. V shed 5 bases, J shed 4 bases, and the junction held 9 bases outside the gene matches. The CDR3, as DNA: TGTGCCAGTAGTCTCCAGGGGGCTGGGAGAGAGACCCAGTACTTC. Translation gives CASSLQGAGRETQYF. The full variable domain, rest sourced from reference TRBV19 and TRBJ2-5, is DGGITQSPKYLFRKEGQNVTLSCEQNLNHDAMYWYRQDPGQGLRLIYYSQIVNDFQKGDIAEGYSVSREKKESFPLTVTSAQKNPTAFYLCASSLQGAGRETQYFGPGTRLLVL.

The V call is TRBV6-1, the J call TRBJ2-2; 9 positions agree with TRBD2. The V segment lost 0 bases and the J segment 9 bases; nucleotides outside the gene matches: 5. Germline values: CDR1 MNHNS, CDR2 SASEGT. The CDR3 is made up of 15 amino acids. The CDR3 DNA is TGTGCCAGCAGTGAAGCGTTCAGCGGGAGGAGGGAGCTGTTTTTT. This translates into CASSEAFSGRRELFF.

V gene TRBV4-3 combines with J gene TRBJ1-4, with D possibly TRBD1 on 6 matching bases. This CDR3 comprises 14 residues. Germline CDR1 LGHNA, CDR2 YSLEER. The V gene lost 7 bases and the J gene lost 5 bases, with 14 bases spanning the gap. The chain's CDR3 is CASTVQGKNEKLFF. The CDR3 DNA reads TGCGCCAGCACCGTACAGGGCAAGAATGAAAAACTGTTTTTT.

J is TRBJ2-3 and V is TRBV11-2; 8 bases agree with TRBD2. After removal of 3 bases from V and 6 bases from J, the junction contained 17 bases not matched to a gene. The CDR3 has 18 residues. Germline V gives CDR1 SGHAT, CDR2 FQNNGV. As DNA, the CDR3 is TGTGCCAGCAGCTTTCTTCGCTCTGGTTGGCTAGCGGGTGATACGCAGTATTTT. Its translation: CASSFLRSGWLAGDTQYF.

This clone was detected only a few times. The J gene is TRBJ2-5, the V gene TRBV19; D is undetermined. Trimming stripped 3 bases from V and 5 bases from J, with 13 bases between. This CDR3 spans 14 amino acids. Per germline, CDR1 LNHDA and CDR2 SQIVND (reference sequence). The CDR3 coding sequence is TGTGCCAGTAGTATCGGTCAGGCCACGGAGACCCAGTACTTC. Translated: CASSIGQATETQYF.